Presented here are 26 T cell receptor beta chains from one specimen sequenced in a study of blood T cell repertoires in COVID-19. Repertoires were generated with immunoSEQ multiplex PCR, while TCRdb's copy carries only in-frame clones and drops some. In the table there are more than 300,000 clones, about 90% of which are singletons. The sequenced sample was PBMCs or T cells enriched from blood (not recorded which). These TCRs come from a woman in her 30s who had recovered from COVID-19.

This clone was observed a handful of times. V and J are TRBV5-5 and TRBJ1-5; the D gene is possibly TRBD1 (5 bases). Germline loops: CDR1 SGHKS, CDR2 YYEKEE (reference sequence). This CDR3 spans 14 amino acids. V was pared by 0 bases and J by 6 bases, with 10 bases between. CDR3 loop: CASSLETVRQPQHF. In nucleotides, the CDR3 is TGTGCCAGCAGCTTGGAGACAGTTCGTCAGCCCCAGCATTTT. The full variable domain, its missing parts supplied by reference TRBV5-5 and TRBJ1-5, is DAGVTQSPTHLIKTRGQQVTLRCSPISGHKSVSWYQQVLGQGPQFIFQYYEKEERGRGNFPDRFSARQFPNYSSELNVNALLLGDSALYLCASSLETVRQPQHFGDGTRLSIL.

In its sample, this clone was seen a few times. The chain employs TRBV14 and TRBJ2-1; 7 bases line up with TRBD2. Germline assignment: CDR1 SGHDN and CDR2 FVKESK. V shed 4 bases, J shed 6 bases, and the junction held 9 bases outside the gene matches. There are 15 residues in the CDR3. The CDR3 region has the DNA TGTGCCAGCAGCCCCGCCAGCGGGGTGAGCAATGAGCAGTTCTTC. Translation: CASSPASGVSNEQFF.

The V and J genes are TRBV7-8 and TRBJ2-3; TRBD2 matches at 7 bases. The CDR3 covers 16 residues. Germline lookup yields CDR1 SGHVS and CDR2 FQNEAQ. Losses at the gene ends were 1 base for V and 4 bases for J; bases not matched to a gene: 8. CDR3 bases: TGTGCCAGCAGCTTAGGGGGGGGTCGCGGGGCAGATACGCAGTATTTT. It is translated as CASSLGGGRGADTQYF.

The chain combines TRBV7-9 with TRBJ2-2; 8 bases are a match to TRBD2. CDR1 is SEHNR and CDR2 is FQNEAQ in the germline V gene (reference sequence). V shed 3 bases and J 5 bases; nucleotides not matched to a gene: 11. The CDR3 has 17 amino acids. The CDR3 DNA sequence: TGTGCCAGCAGCTTCCAACCACTAGCGGTTGGGACCGGGGAGCTGTTTTTT. Translating it yields CASSFQPLAVGTGELFF.

The V and J genes are TRBV4-3 and TRBJ1-5; 9 bases match TRBD1. J lost 8 bases, V lost 0 bases, and 5 bases had no gene match. There are 15 residues in the CDR3. The germline V gene encodes CDR1 LGHNA and CDR2 YSLEER. The CDR3 spells CASSQDGTGTEPQHF. The CDR3, as DNA: TGCGCCAGCAGCCAAGACGGGACAGGGACGGAGCCCCAGCATTTT.

This chain uses TRBV7-2 with TRBJ1-4, with D uncertain. Per germline, CDR1 SGHTA and CDR2 FQGNSA. The CDR3 runs to 16 residues. Trimming took 2 bases from V and 8 from J, leaving 18 bases between them. The CDR3 loop is CASSLNPSPAGEKLFF. The CDR3 DNA reads TGTGCCAGCAGCTTAAACCCGTCGCCTGCGGGCGAAAAACTGTTTTTT.

This chain connects TRBV7-9 to TRBJ1-1, with D perhaps matching TRBD1 (6 bases). Trimming stripped 8 bases from V and 1 base from J, with 14 bases between. CDR1 SEHNR and CDR2 FQNEAQ come from the germline V gene (reference sequence). The length of the CDR3 is 14 residues. The CDR3 nucleotides read TGTGCCAGCGGTCACCTACAGGGGAACACTGAAGCTTTCTTT. Protein product: CASGHLQGNTEAFF.

The sample holds one count of this clone. CDR3 loop: CASRITGGRRGKLFF. DNA for the CDR3: TGTGCCAGCAGGATTACAGGGGGAAGGCGCGGAAAACTGTTTTTT. This chain joins TRBV11-2 and TRBJ1-4, with 8 positions matching TRBD1. The CDR3 length is 15 residues. V was clipped by 6 bases and J by 10 bases; unmatched bases: 13. CDR1 is SGHAT, CDR2 FQNNGV, per germline.

The chain uses TRBV19 and TRBJ2-7; perhaps TRBD2 as D (6 bases). Deletions cut 7 bases from V and 7 bases from J, with 23 bases between. Germline CDR1 and CDR2: LNHDA and SQIVND (reference sequence). The CDR3 runs to 15 residues. As DNA, the CDR3 is TGTGCCAGTACCGACGGGAGTGGCAACCCCCTGGAGCAGTACTTC. Translation gives CASTDGSGNPLEQYF.

This chain links TRBV5-1 with TRBJ2-5; perhaps TRBD1 as D (5 bases). CDR3 size: 15 residues. Germline V lookup: CDR1 SGHRS, CDR2 YFSETQ. Trimming took 2 bases from V and 2 from J, leaving 13 bases between them. Here the CDR3 reads CASSLMGQGQETQYF. The CDR3 bases are TGCGCCAGCAGCTTAATGGGTCAGGGACAAGAGACCCAGTACTTC.

The chain joins TRBV4-1 to TRBJ2-1; 7 bases are shared with TRBD1. The CDR3 is 15 residues long. The V gene end was trimmed by 1 base and the J gene end by 4 bases; junction bases not matched to a gene: 4. CDR1 is MGHRA, CDR2 YSYEKL, per germline. The CDR3 region has the DNA TGCGCCAGCAGCCAAGCCAGGGGGATTTACAATGAGCAGTTCTTC. Its translation is CASSQARGIYNEQFF.

The J gene is TRBJ1-1, the V gene TRBV18; D may be TRBD1 (6 bases). This CDR3 comprises 14 residues. CDR1 KGHSH and CDR2 LQKENI come from the germline V gene. Deletions cut 4 bases from V and 0 bases from J, with 9 bases between. The CDR3 DNA follows: TGTGCCAGCTCACGACAGGCGATGAACACTGAAGCTTTCTTT. Translating gives CASSRQAMNTEAFF.

The chain links TRBV29-1 to TRBJ1-1; 7 bases match TRBD1. Germline loops: CDR1 SQVTM, CDR2 ANQGSEA. This CDR3 region has 16 residues. V dropped 6 bases and J dropped 0; count of bases not matched to a gene: 13. CDR3 bases: TGCAGCGTCCTTGCGCAGGGGGGTCGGATGAACACTGAAGCTTTCTTT. It yields the protein CSVLAQGGRMNTEAFF.

Worth noting for this clone: An end of the junction does not agree with germline; a read error may underlie this. The chain combines TRBV7-7 with TRBJ2-3; possibly TRBD1 for D (6 bases). CDR1 and CDR2 (germline): SSHAT, FNYEAQ (reference sequence). CDR3 length: 21 amino acids. CDR3 sequence: CASREKEPGHGVGDSTDTQYF. CDR3 sequence (DNA): TGTGCTAGCAGGGAGAAAGAACCGGGACACGGTGTGGGGGATAGCACAGATACGCAGTATTTT.

This chain uses TRBV4-1 with TRBJ2-7; the match to TRBD1 covers 8 bases. Germline V gene sequence: CDR1 MGHRA, CDR2 YSYEKL. The CDR3 is 15 amino acids. Trimming took 3 bases from V and 2 from J; bases not matched to a gene: 6. The CDR3 nucleotides are TGCGCCAGCAGCCATATGGACAGGGAGACCTACGAGCAGTACTTC. Protein product: CASSHMDRETYEQYF.

The V gene is TRBV19, the J gene TRBJ1-2; D unclear. V was cut by 1 base and J by 1 base, with 10 bases left in between. The V gene's germline CDR1 is LNHDA and CDR2 SQIVND (reference sequence). The CDR3 is 15 residues long. In DNA form, the CDR3 reads TGTGCCAGTAGTATAGTTGCAGGCAGTAACTATGGCTACACCTTC. Protein: CASSIVAGSNYGYTF.

This sequence joins TRBV6-5 and TRBJ1-5; TRBD1 aligns across 7 bases. The germline V gene encodes CDR1 MNHEY and CDR2 SVGAGI. V was clipped by 10 bases and J by 9 bases; unmatched bases: 9. The CDR3 consists of 12 residues. CDR3 protein: CATNRGQSPQHF. The CDR3 DNA reads as TGTGCCACCAACAGGGGACAATCGCCCCAGCATTTT.

The chain joins TRBV4-2 to TRBJ1-1; the D is unclear. CDR3 length: 14 amino acids. CDR1 is LGHNA and CDR2 is YNFKEQ in the germline V gene. Trimming took 0 bases from V and 2 from J, leaving 7 bases between them. The CDR3 nucleotides are TGTGCCAGCAGCCAAGATGCGCTAAACACTGAAGCTTTCTTT. Encoded protein: CASSQDALNTEAFF.

The chain has TRBV7-8 and TRBJ2-3; D is uncertain. V was pared by 3 bases and J by 2 bases, with 15 bases between. Germline lookup yields CDR1 SGHVS and CDR2 FQNEAQ. The CDR3 has 16 amino acids. CDR3 sequence reads: CASSFVASPPTDTQYF. The CDR3 nucleotides are TGTGCCAGCAGCTTTGTGGCTTCCCCTCCCACAGATACGCAGTATTTT.

The chain uses TRBV7-3 and TRBJ2-2, with 12 bases aligning to TRBD2. CDR1 SGHTA and CDR2 FQGTGA come from the germline V gene. The V and J ends lost 4 bases and 7 bases, in that order; junction bases with no gene match: 1. There are 14 residues in the CDR3. CDR3 loop: CASSSTSGGGELFF. The CDR3 nucleotides are TGTGCCAGCAGCTCGACTAGCGGGGGCGGGGAGCTGTTTTTT.

The chain links TRBV7-6 to TRBJ2-2; possible D gene TRBD1, 6 bases. The CDR3 extends over 12 amino acids. Looked up from germline, CDR1 is SGHVS and CDR2 is FNYEAQ. V gave up 5 bases and J gave up 7 bases, with 8 bases separating them. This CDR3 is CASSNRVGELFF. In DNA, the CDR3 is TGTGCCAGCAGCAACAGGGTCGGGGAGCTGTTTTTT.

The chain links TRBV5-1 to TRBJ1-6; TRBD1 might be the D (5 bases). Deletions cut 4 bases from V and 0 bases from J, with 11 bases between. The CDR3 is made up of 16 amino acids. The germline gives CDR1 SGHRS, CDR2 YFSETQ. The CDR3 spells CASSEQVGSYNSPLHF. CDR3 DNA sequence: TGCGCCAGCAGCGAACAGGTCGGCTCCTATAATTCACCCCTCCACTTT.

The J gene is TRBJ1-1, the V gene TRBV5-1; maybe TRBD1 (5 bases). Trimming pared 7 bases from V and 4 bases from J, leaving 11 bases between. This CDR3 contains 12 residues. Germline V CDR1 and CDR2: SGHRS, YFSETQ. CDR3 in DNA: TGCGCCAGCTGGGGGGATAGCACTGAAGCTTTCTTT. Its protein is CASWGDSTEAFF.

The chain has TRBV7-2 and TRBJ2-3, with TRBD2 as a possible D gene (6 bases). Germline loops: CDR1 SGHTA, CDR2 FQGNSA. Trimming stripped 5 bases from V and 0 bases from J, with 15 bases between. CDR3 length: 16 residues. The CDR3 protein is CASSPRDWTSTDTQYF. The DNA for the CDR3 is TGTGCCAGCAGCCCCCGGGACTGGACTAGCACAGATACGCAGTATTTT.

This rearrangement joins TRBV30 to TRBJ1-4; maybe TRBD1 (6 bases). Germline V gives CDR1 GTSNPN, CDR2 SVGIG (reference sequence). Trimming took off 7 bases at V and 4 bases at J, with 13 bases between the two ends. This CDR3 contains 13 residues. The chain's CDR3 is CASNRDHNEKLFF. As DNA, the CDR3 is TGTGCCTCCAACAGGGATCATAATGAAAAACTGTTTTTT. Variable domain in full (rest from reference TRBV30 and TRBJ1-4): SQTIHQWPATLVQPVGSPLSLECTVEGTSNPNLYWYRQAAGRGLQLLFYSVGIGQISSEVPQNLSASRPQDRQFILSSKKLLLSDSGFYLCASNRDHNEKLFFGSGTQLSVL.

The chain has TRBV30 and TRBJ1-1; possibly TRBD1 for D (5 bases). The germline V gene encodes CDR1 GTSNPN and CDR2 SVGIG (reference sequence). V was trimmed by 0 bases and J by 9 bases, leaving 11 bases between them. The CDR3 covers 12 residues. CDR3 in DNA: TGTGCCTGGAGTGTACTGGGGGGAAAAGCTTTCTTT. Translation gives CAWSVLGGKAFF.